Listed below are T cell receptor beta chains from one sample, sequenced in a study of blood T cell repertoires in COVID-19. Sequenced by immunoSEQ multiplex PCR; TCRdb stores in-frame clones only, minus some. The sample shows around 300,000 clones, around 85% of them seen only once. The sample consisted of peripheral blood. These receptors were collected from a woman in her fifties or sixties with active or convalescent COVID-19. CDR3s include the opening cysteine and the closing phenylalanine or tryptophan. Fields, in order: V gene, clone size, D gene, J gene, CDR3 DNA, CDR3 protein. The D gene is left open where the match is weak. Clone size, where shown, is once, few, many, or a class for clones that have expanded.

TRBV12-3/TRBV12-4	-	-	TRBJ1-1	TGTGCCAGCAGTTTCTCTTTTTCTGAAGCTTTCTTT	CASSFSFSEAFF
TRBV7-6	-	-	TRBJ2-3	TGTGCCAGCAGCCCCGCTGGGAGAGGGACTAGCACAGATACGCAGTATTTT	CASSPAGRGTSTDTQYF
TRBV24-1	-	-	TRBJ2-3	TGTGCCACCAGTGATTCGGCCGAATCGCGGGCGGATACGCAGTATTTT	CATSDSAESRADTQYF
TRBV9	once	-	TRBJ2-3	TGTGCCAGCAGTCTAAACACAGATACGCAGTATTTT	CASSLNTDTQYF
TRBV5-4	-	TRBD2	TRBJ2-5	TGTGCCAGCAGCCCTGGGACTAGCGGGAGAGTGAGGGAGACCCAGTACTTC	CASSPGTSGRVRETQYF
TRBV4-1	-	TRBD2	TRBJ2-2	TGCGCCAGCAGCCAAGGTGCGGGCCCGGGACTAGCGGGAGAGGACGGGGAGCTGTTTTTT	CASSQGAGPGLAGEDGELFF
TRBV3-1/TRBV3-2	-	-	TRBJ1-6	TGTGCCAGCAGCCGCCGCACCGACAGGAGCTATAATTCACCCCTCCACTTT	CASSRRTDRSYNSPLHF
TRBV5-6	once	TRBD1	TRBJ1-2	TGTGCCAGCAGCTTCCTGACAGGGGGCCTACTAAACTATGGCTACACCTTC	CASSFLTGGLLNYGYTF
TRBV5-4	few	-	TRBJ1-1	TGTGCCAGCAGCTTTAACAGGGTTACTGAAGCTTTCTTT	CASSFNRVTEAFF
TRBV5-4	few	TRBD1	TRBJ2-1	TGTGCCAGCAGCTTTTTCTCAGGGGGCAAGTGGTTCTTC	CASSFFSGGKWFF